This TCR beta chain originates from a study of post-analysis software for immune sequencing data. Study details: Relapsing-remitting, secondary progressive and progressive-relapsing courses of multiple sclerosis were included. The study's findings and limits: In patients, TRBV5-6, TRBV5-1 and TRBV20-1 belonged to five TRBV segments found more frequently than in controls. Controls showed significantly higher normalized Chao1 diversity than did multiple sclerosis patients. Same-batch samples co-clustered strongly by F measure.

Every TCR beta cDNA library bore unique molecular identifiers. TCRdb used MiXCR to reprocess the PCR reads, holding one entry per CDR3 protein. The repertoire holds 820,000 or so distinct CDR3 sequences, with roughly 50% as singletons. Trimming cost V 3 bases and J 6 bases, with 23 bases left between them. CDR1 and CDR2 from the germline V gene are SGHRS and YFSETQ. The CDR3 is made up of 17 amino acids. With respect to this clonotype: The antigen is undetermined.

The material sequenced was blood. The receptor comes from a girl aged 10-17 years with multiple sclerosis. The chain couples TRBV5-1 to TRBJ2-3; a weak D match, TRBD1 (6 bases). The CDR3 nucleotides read TGCGCCAGCAGCTCACAGTGGTGGACAGCCACGGCGGATACGCAGTATTTT. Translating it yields CASSSQWWTATADTQYF.